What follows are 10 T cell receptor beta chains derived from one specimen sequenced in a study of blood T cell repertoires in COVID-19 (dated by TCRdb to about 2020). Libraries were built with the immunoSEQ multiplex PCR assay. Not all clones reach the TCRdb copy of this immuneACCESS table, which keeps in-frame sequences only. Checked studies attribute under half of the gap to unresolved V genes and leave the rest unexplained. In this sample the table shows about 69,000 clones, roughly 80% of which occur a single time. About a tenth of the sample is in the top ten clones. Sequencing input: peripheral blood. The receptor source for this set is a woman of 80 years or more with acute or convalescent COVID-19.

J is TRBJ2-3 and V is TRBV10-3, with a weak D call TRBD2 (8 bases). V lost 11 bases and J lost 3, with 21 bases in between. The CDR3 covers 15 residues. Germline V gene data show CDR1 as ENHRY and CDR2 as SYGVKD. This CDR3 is CAARDSGSWTDTQYF. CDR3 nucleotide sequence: TGTGCCGCCCGGGACAGCGGGAGTTGGACAGATACGCAGTATTTT.

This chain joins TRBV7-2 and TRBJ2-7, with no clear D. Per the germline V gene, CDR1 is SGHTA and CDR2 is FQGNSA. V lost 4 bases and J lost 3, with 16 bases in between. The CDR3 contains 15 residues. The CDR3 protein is CASSSRSASVYEQYF. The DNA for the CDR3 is TGTGCCAGCAGCTCCCGGTCCGCGTCGGTCTACGAGCAGTACTTC.

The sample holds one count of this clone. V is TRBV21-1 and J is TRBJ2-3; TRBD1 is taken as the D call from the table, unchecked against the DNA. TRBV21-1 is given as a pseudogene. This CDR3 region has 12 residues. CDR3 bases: TGTGCCAGCAGCAAACAGATGGATACGCAGTATTTT. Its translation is CASSKQMDTQYF.

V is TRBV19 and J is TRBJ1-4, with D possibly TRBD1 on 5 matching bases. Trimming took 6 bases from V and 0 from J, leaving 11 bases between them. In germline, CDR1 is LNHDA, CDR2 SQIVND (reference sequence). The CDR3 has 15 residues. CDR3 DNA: TGTGCCAGTAGCCCAGGGTCTTCAACTAATGAAAAACTGTTTTTT. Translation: CASSPGSSTNEKLFF.

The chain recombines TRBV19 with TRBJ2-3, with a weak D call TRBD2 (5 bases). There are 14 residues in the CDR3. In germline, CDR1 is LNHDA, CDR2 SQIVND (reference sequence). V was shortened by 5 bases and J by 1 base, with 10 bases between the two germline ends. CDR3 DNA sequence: TGTGCCAGTAGTGGCGGGTCCCGCACAGATACGCAGTATTTT. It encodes CASSGGSRTDTQYF.

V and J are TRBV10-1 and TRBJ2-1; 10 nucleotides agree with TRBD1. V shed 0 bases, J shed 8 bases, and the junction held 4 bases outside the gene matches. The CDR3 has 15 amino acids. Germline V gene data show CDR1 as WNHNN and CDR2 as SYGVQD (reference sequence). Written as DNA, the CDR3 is TGCGCCAGCAGTGAGTCCGGGACAGGGGCTCATGAGCAGTTCTTC. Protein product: CASSESGTGAHEQFF.

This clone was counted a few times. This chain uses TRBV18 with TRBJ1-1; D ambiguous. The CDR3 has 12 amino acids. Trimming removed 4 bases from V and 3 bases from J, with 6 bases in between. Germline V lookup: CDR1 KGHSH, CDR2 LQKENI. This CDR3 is CASSRGDTEAFF. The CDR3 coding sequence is TGTGCCAGCTCACGGGGAGACACTGAAGCTTTCTTT.

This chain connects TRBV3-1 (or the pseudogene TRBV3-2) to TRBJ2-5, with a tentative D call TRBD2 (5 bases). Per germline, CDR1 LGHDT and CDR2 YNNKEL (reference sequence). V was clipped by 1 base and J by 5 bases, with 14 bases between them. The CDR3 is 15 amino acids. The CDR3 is CASSQVAAKRETQYF. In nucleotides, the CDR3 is TGTGCCAGCAGCCAAGTCGCGGCCAAGCGGGAGACCCAGTACTTC.

The CDR3 nucleotides read TGTGCCAGCTCACCGGGGGCGGCTCAGCCCCAGCATTTT. Translated: CASSPGAAQPQHF. The chain carries TRBV18 and TRBJ1-5; D is possibly TRBD1 (6 bases). Per germline, CDR1 KGHSH and CDR2 LQKENI. CDR3 size: 13 residues. Trimming pared 3 bases from V and 6 bases from J, leaving 9 bases between. Full variable domain (remainder filled in from reference TRBV18 and TRBJ1-5): NAGVMQNPRHLVRRRGQEARLRCSPMKGHSHVYWYRQLPEEGLKFMVYLQKENIIDESGMPKERFSAEFPKEGPSILRIQQVVRGDSAAYFCASSPGAAQPQHFGDGTRLSIL.

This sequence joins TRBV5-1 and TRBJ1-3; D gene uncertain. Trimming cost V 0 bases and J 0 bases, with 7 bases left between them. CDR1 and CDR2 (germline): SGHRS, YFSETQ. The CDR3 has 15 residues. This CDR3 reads CASSLVGSSGNTIYF. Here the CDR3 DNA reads TGCGCCAGCAGCTTGGTTGGCAGCTCTGGAAACACCATATATTTT.